The clone carrying this T cell receptor (beta chain) occurred many times. CDR1 is SQVTM, CDR2 ANQGSEA, per germline. V lost 7 bases and J 1 base, leaving 13 bases between the germline ends. This CDR3 comprises 13 residues. Researchers attached unique molecular identifiers to individual cDNA molecules. TCRdb redid the calling of the 5' RACE reads with MiXCR, one entry per CDR3 protein. The sample yields tens of thousands of distinct CDR3 sequences, 10% to 15% seen once. The data derive from a study of early T cells in non-severe SARS-CoV-2 infection. Sequenced sample: whole blood. This chain connects TRBV29-1 to TRBJ1-1; D perhaps matches TRBD1 (5 bases). The receptor was derived from an adult who was a healthcare worker with PCR-confirmed SARS-CoV-2 infection or an uninfected control (not recorded which). This chain's CDR3 is CSGAYRSNTEAFF. CDR3 nucleotides: TGCAGCGGCGCCTACAGGTCGAACACTGAAGCTTTCTTT.